This T cell receptor beta chain was recovered during a study of human T cells and chemical hapten exposure. The time point denotes: patch test 1, 2 weeks after DPC sensitization. Documented treatment: therapeutic diphenylcyclopropenone sensitization with weekly scalp DPC. Blood collection took place prior to placing each patch test. Unfractionated whole blood served as the source for total RNA extraction. V was clipped by 6 bases and J by 3 bases; unmatched bases: 5. Germline V lookup: CDR1 SGHVS, CDR2 FNYEAQ. This CDR3 spans 15 amino acids. TCRdb re-called the RACE reads with MiXCR, one entry per CDR3 protein. The table has fewer than 500,000 distinct CDR3 sequences, roughly 4.8% seen once.

The sample in question was whole blood, obtained in connection with sensitization to the hapten diphenylcyclopropenone (DPC). The chain uses TRBV7-6 and TRBJ1-4; 9 nucleotides agree with TRBD1. The source of this sequence is a woman aged 45 to 65 with alopecia areata. Some clones in this sample may be carry-over from other donors' samples. The CDR3 nucleotides are TGTGCCAGCAGTTGGGACAGGGAGGCTAATGAAAAACTGTTTTTT. Translated: CASSWDREANEKLFF.